The clone carrying this T cell receptor beta chain appeared a single time. Its antigen is unidentified. Produced via immunoSEQ multiplex PCR; TCRdb's table is partial and in-frame only. The table lists roughly 150,000 clones, approximately 86% of them singletons. Separation from the roughly 690-subject first cohort characterized the roughly 130-subject validation cohort, to which the donors belonged. These data belong to a study of cytomegalovirus exposure and HLA in healthy donors. Germline CDR1 SGHNT, CDR2 YENEEA. CDR3 length: 13 amino acids. Trimming cost V 5 bases and J 1 base, with 9 bases left between them. Findings of the study overall: The authors listed 180 or so TCR beta chains as cytomegalovirus-associated. According to a subsequent analysis, TCR clusters from the first cohort were inclined to appear together in the 110 or so validation repertoires. Three CMV-associated chains proved CMV antigen-specific in vitro.

The sample taken for sequencing was PBMCs. The chain combines TRBV11-3 with TRBJ2-7, with unresolved D. This sequence originates from a woman between 18 and 30 years old in good health and CMV-seronegative. The CDR3 DNA reads as TGTGCCAGCAGCCCAAGCGCTTCCTACGAGCAGTACTTC. It translates to CASSPSASYEQYF.